Presented here are 21 T cell receptor beta chains from one specimen sequenced in a study of T-cell reconstitution after alpha-beta-depleted transplantation in children. Unique molecular identifiers featured in how the TCRbeta library was prepared. TCRdb independently ran MiXCR on the PCR reads; one entry per CDR3 protein. Among 500,000 to 600,000 distinct CDR3 sequences, approximately 30% were seen once, and the ten largest hold 2% to 3%. Sequenced material: PBMCs from the stem cell graft donor, taken from the stem cell graft. The receptors were sampled from a human donor who donated a stem cell graft to a child with aplastic anemia.

This clonotype has only a few counts. The chain is built from TRBV12-3 or TRBV12-4 and TRBJ1-5, with D maybe TRBD1 (6 bases). V was pared by 6 bases and J by 0 bases, with 12 bases between. The CDR3 spans 15 residues. CDR3 DNA sequence: TGTGCCAGCAGCCGCGGACAGATTAGCAATCAGCCCCAGCATTTT. Translating gives CASSRGQISNQPQHF.

This chain joins TRBV20-1 and TRBJ1-6; D possibly corresponds to TRBD1 (6 bases). Trimming left V 3 bases short and J 0 bases short, with 12 bases between. The V gene's germline CDR1 is DFQATT and CDR2 SNEGSKA (reference sequence). The CDR3 is 16 residues long. The CDR3 reads CSARLQGSSYNSPLHF. The CDR3 DNA reads as TGCAGTGCTAGGCTGCAGGGGAGCTCCTATAATTCACCCCTCCACTTT.

This sequence joins TRBV7-2 and TRBJ1-4, with a possible D match to TRBD1 (5 bases). The ends were cut back, 8 bases at V and 2 bases at J, with 15 bases in the middle. The CDR3 is made up of 15 amino acids. The V gene's germline CDR1 is SGHTA and CDR2 FQGNSA. CDR3 in DNA: TGTGCCAGCGGGCCCGGGGGACTGACTAATGAAAAACTGTTTTTT. Translation gives CASGPGGLTNEKLFF.

The chain has TRBV3-1 and TRBJ1-5; maybe TRBD1 (6 bases). Germline CDR1 reads LGHDT; CDR2 reads YNNKEL (reference sequence). The germline V and J ends were trimmed by 0 bases and 9 bases, with 9 bases remaining between them. This CDR3 region has 13 residues. In DNA, the CDR3 is TGTGCCAGCAGCCAAGATACGGGGGCGCCCCAGCATTTT. Translating it yields CASSQDTGAPQHF.

This chain uses TRBV5-8 with TRBJ2-3; D is unresolved. Germline-derived CDR1 and CDR2 are SGHTS and YDEGEE. CDR3 length equals 14 residues. V was shortened by 1 base and J by 0 bases, with 6 bases between the two germline ends. The CDR3 bases are TGTGCCAGCAGCTTGTTAGTGAGCACAGATACGCAGTATTTT. Encoded protein: CASSLLVSTDTQYF.

The rearrangement uses TRBV4-2 and TRBJ2-5, with D unresolved. V was cut by 6 bases and J by 2 bases, with 19 bases left in between. Germline V CDR1 and CDR2: LGHNA, YNFKEQ. The CDR3 covers 16 residues. As DNA, the CDR3 is TGTGCCAGCAGTCTCCTTGTCCGGGCGTCACAAGAGACCCAGTACTTC. Protein sequence: CASSLLVRASQETQYF.

The J gene is TRBJ2-5, the V gene TRBV29-1, with TRBD2 matching over 11 bases. The V segment lost 7 bases and the J segment 1 base; nucleotides outside the gene matches: 5. This CDR3 comprises 14 residues. Germline V gene data show CDR1 as SQVTM and CDR2 as ANQGSEA. The chain's CDR3 is CSARTSGFQETQYF. CDR3 DNA sequence: TGCAGCGCCCGGACTAGCGGGTTCCAAGAGACCCAGTACTTC.

The rearrangement uses TRBV21-1 and TRBJ2-1; no DNA check was done on the table's D call, TRBD1. TRBV21-1 is termed a pseudogene. This CDR3 is 11 amino acids long. The CDR3 region is CASSKGTGEFF. CDR3 nucleotide sequence: TGTGCCAGCAGCAAGGGGACAGGGGAGTTCTTC.

The chain employs TRBV12-3 or TRBV12-4 and TRBJ2-2; 8 bases align to TRBD2. The trim removed 6 bases at V and 3 bases at J, leaving 6 bases unmatched. The CDR3 runs 15 residues. The CDR3: CASRRAGVDTGELFF. DNA of the CDR3: TGTGCCAGCAGGCGAGCGGGAGTCGACACCGGGGAGCTGTTTTTT.

The rearrangement links TRBV21-1 to TRBJ2-3; the DNA was not compared with TRBD2, the D call given in the table. TRBV21-1 is flagged as a pseudogene. The CDR3 covers 17 residues. CDR3 in DNA: TGTGCCAGCAGCACTCCCACGGAGGGGGAGGGCACAGATACGCAGTATTTT. The encoded protein is CASSTPTEGEGTDTQYF.

The rearrangement uses TRBV5-1 and TRBJ1-5; D might be TRBD1 (6 bases). Looked up from germline, CDR1 is SGHRS and CDR2 is YFSETQ. V gave up 0 bases and J gave up 2 bases, with 18 bases separating them. CDR3 length: 18 amino acids. Written as DNA, the CDR3 is TGCGCCAGCAGCTTGGACCGGGGGCAAAAAAGGGGCAATCAGCCCCAGCATTTT. Amino acids: CASSLDRGQKRGNQPQHF. The complete variable domain, with remaining parts taken from reference TRBV5-1 and TRBJ1-5, reads KAGVTQTPRYLIKTRGQQVTLSCSPISGHRSVSWYQQTPGQGLQFLFEYFSETQRNKGNFPGRFSGRQFSNSRSEMNVSTLELGDSALYLCASSLDRGQKRGNQPQHFGDGTRLSIL.

This sequence joins TRBV7-2 and TRBJ2-7; D possibly corresponds to TRBD1 (6 bases). Trimming took off 1 base at V and 5 bases at J, with 15 bases between the two ends. The germline CDR1 and CDR2 sequences are SGHTA and FQGNSA. CDR3 length: 15 residues. The DNA of the CDR3 is TGTGCCAGCAGCTTAGGCATCAGGGGATCACACGAGCAGTACTTC. Translated: CASSLGIRGSHEQYF.

This clonotype has only a few counts. This chain connects TRBV20-1 to TRBJ1-5; possibly TRBD1 for D (5 bases). CDR3 length: 17 residues. Per germline, CDR1 DFQATT and CDR2 SNEGSKA (reference sequence). Trimming shortened V by 3 bases and J by 2 bases, and 20 bases separated the two germline ends. The CDR3 coding sequence is TGCAGTGCTAGGCCCCCGGCCGGGACGGAGGGCAATCAGCCCCAGCATTTT. It specifies CSARPPAGTEGNQPQHF.

The chain recombines TRBV6-2 or TRBV6-3 with TRBJ2-1; 8 bases agree with TRBD2. The V gene end was trimmed by 0 bases and the J gene end by 10 bases; junction bases not matched to a gene: 8. The CDR3 is made up of 15 amino acids. Per germline, CDR1 MNHEY and CDR2 SVGEGT. CDR3 amino acids: CASSYSTVTGGEQFF. CDR3 in DNA: TGTGCCAGCAGTTACTCGACCGTAACGGGAGGGGAGCAGTTCTTC.

This clonotype came up a few times. The chain is built from TRBV7-2 and TRBJ2-2, with 7 bases fitting TRBD2. The germline V gene has CDR1 SGHTA and CDR2 FQGNSA. This CDR3 region has 15 residues. Losses at the gene ends were 4 bases for V and 7 bases for J; bases not matched to a gene: 9. The CDR3 reads CASSWGGVWDGELFF. The CDR3 DNA follows: TGTGCCAGCAGCTGGGGAGGGGTTTGGGACGGGGAGCTGTTTTTT.

This clonotype was seen more than once but under ten times. V usage is TRBV6-2 or TRBV6-3 and J usage is TRBJ2-7; tentative D call: TRBD2 (5 bases). This CDR3 is 14 amino acids long. Germline loops: CDR1 MNHEY, CDR2 SVGEGT. Trimming cost V 0 bases and J 3 bases, with 9 bases left between them. The DNA of the CDR3 is TGTGCCAGCAGTTACTCTAGCGAGCACTACGAGCAGTACTTC. Translated, it gives CASSYSSEHYEQYF.

The chain uses TRBV7-9 and TRBJ2-7, with 7 bases matching TRBD2. The CDR3 loop spans 16 amino acids. Looked up from germline, CDR1 is SEHNR and CDR2 is FQNEAQ (reference sequence). V trimming: 3 bases; J trimming: 2 bases; junction bases outside the gene matches: 10. The CDR3 DNA is TGTGCCAGCAGCTTTCTCAAGTCAGGGACTACCTACGAGCAGTACTTC. Protein sequence: CASSFLKSGTTYEQYF.

This rearrangement joins TRBV5-1 to TRBJ2-7, with 10 bases lining up with TRBD2. J gave up 3 bases and V 0 bases, and 3 bases lay outside the gene matches. Germline values: CDR1 SGHRS, CDR2 YFSETQ. CDR3 length: 15 amino acids. The CDR3 nucleotides read TGCGCCAGCAGCTTGGGCCCTAGCGGGAGCTACGAGCAGTACGTC. Translating it yields CASSLGPSGSYEQYV.

This clonotype was seen only a few times. The chain employs TRBV6-2 or TRBV6-3 and TRBJ2-6; D unresolved. The CDR3 is 15 amino acids. V was pared by 4 bases and J by 0 bases, with 7 bases between. Germline CDR1 and CDR2: MNHEY and SVGEGT. CDR3 in DNA: TGTGCCAGCAGTTTGGGGATCTCTGGGGCCAACGTCCTGACTTTC. This encodes CASSLGISGANVLTF.

V is TRBV9 and J is TRBJ2-1, with D possibly matching TRBD1 (6 bases). CDR1 is SGDLS and CDR2 is YYNGEE in the germline V gene. The CDR3 spans 13 residues. Between the trimmed V and J ends, which lost 3 bases and 4 bases, there was a span of 8 bases. The CDR3 region is CASSEGDYNEQFF. The CDR3 DNA follows: TGTGCCAGCAGCGAGGGGGATTACAATGAGCAGTTCTTC.

The rearrangement uses TRBV11-1 and TRBJ1-1, with D tentatively TRBD1 (6 bases). V shed 5 bases and J shed 11 bases, with 21 bases lying between them. The CDR3 runs to 14 residues. Germline assignment: CDR1 SGHAT and CDR2 FQDESV (reference sequence). DNA of the CDR3: TGTGCCAGCAGCCTGAACAGGGATCGTCGTGACGCTTTCTTT. Amino acid sequence: CASSLNRDRRDAFF.